Following are 23 T cell receptor beta chains from one sample sequenced in a study of T cells after yellow fever vaccination. One entry per CDR3 protein, called by TCRdb with MiXCR from the 5' RACE reads. The sample has 320,000 or so distinct CDR3 sequences, approximately 8% seen once; the top ten hold around 17%. Sequencing used PBMCs, obtained around 45 days after the first yellow fever vaccination. The receptor set was obtained from a young man who received the YFV17D yellow fever vaccine.

The rearrangement uses TRBV7-9 and TRBJ2-6; 8 nucleotides align to TRBD1. CDR1 and CDR2 from the germline V gene are SEHNR and FQNEAQ (reference sequence). There are 17 residues in the CDR3. V was clipped by 5 bases and J by 0 bases; unmatched bases: 6. The CDR3 is CASSDGTGFSGANVLTF. CDR3 coding DNA: TGTGCCAGCAGCGACGGGACAGGCTTCTCTGGGGCCAACGTCCTGACTTTC.

This chain uses TRBV6-5 with TRBJ1-2; D unclear. CDR1 and CDR2 from the germline V gene are MNHEY and SVGAGI. With 6 bases removed from V and 8 bases from J, the gap between germline ends came to 13 bases. The CDR3 loop spans 12 amino acids. The CDR3 sequence: CASSRVGSGYTF. The CDR3 region has the DNA TGTGCCAGCAGCCGGGTAGGGTCAGGCTACACCTTC.

There are a few counts of this clonotype. The chain is built from TRBV11-2 and TRBJ2-5; 8 bases agree with TRBD2. Looked up from germline, CDR1 is SGHAT and CDR2 is FQNNGV. Trimming removed 0 bases from V and 5 bases from J; junction bases left unmatched: 5. CDR3 length: 15 amino acids. This CDR3 reads CASSLEAGAGETQYF. CDR3 in DNA: TGTGCCAGCAGCTTAGAAGCGGGGGCCGGGGAGACCCAGTACTTC.

This clonotype was found a few times. The genes are TRBV25-1 and TRBJ1-4; no clear D. V dropped 1 base and J dropped 1 base, with 7 bases sitting between them. The CDR3 is made up of 15 amino acids. Germline CDR1 MGHDK, CDR2 SYGVNS. DNA for the CDR3: TGTGCCAGCAGTGAATCTGGCAAAACTAATGAAAAACTGTTTTTT. It specifies CASSESGKTNEKLFF.

The rearrangement joins TRBV19 to TRBJ2-4; D might be TRBD2 (6 bases). Trimming shortened V by 5 bases and J by 0 bases, and 14 bases separated the two germline ends. This CDR3 region has 16 residues. Germline values: CDR1 LNHDA, CDR2 SQIVND (reference sequence). In DNA form, the CDR3 reads TGTGCCAGTAGTGCCCCAGGGACTCTAGCCAAAAACATTCAGTACTTC. Protein: CASSAPGTLAKNIQYF.

This clonotype was counted a few times. The gene calls are TRBV4-3 and TRBJ2-2, with no clear D. The length of the CDR3 is 16 residues. The V gene lost 3 bases and the J gene lost 0 bases, with 11 bases spanning the gap. Germline V gene lookup returns CDR1 LGHNA and CDR2 YSLEER. CDR3 nucleotide sequence: TGCGCCAGCAGCCATCTAGGGCTATCGAACACCGGGGAGCTGTTTTTT. Its translation is CASSHLGLSNTGELFF.

The sample holds a few counts of this clonotype. The V gene is TRBV6-1, the J gene TRBJ1-4; perhaps TRBD1 as D (6 bases). From germline, CDR1 is MNHNS and CDR2 SASEGT. The V end was cut by 2 bases, the J end by 8 bases, with 18 bases between. This CDR3 has 16 amino acids. The CDR3 nucleotides read TGTGCCAGCAGTGAATTGAAGCCGAAGAGGGGGGAAAAACTGTTTTTT. Encoded protein: CASSELKPKRGEKLFF.

The chain combines TRBV18 with TRBJ2-3; D unresolved. Deletions cut 3 bases from V and 2 bases from J, with 9 bases between. CDR3 length: 14 residues. From germline, CDR1 is KGHSH and CDR2 LQKENI. CDR3 amino acids: CASSPARTTDTQYF. In nucleotides, the CDR3 is TGTGCCAGCTCACCGGCGAGGACCACAGATACGCAGTATTTT.

There are many counts of this clonotype. DNA for the CDR3: TGTGCCAGCAGCGTTAGTTCGGGCTCTGGGGCCAACGTCCTGACTTTC. The encoded protein is CASSVSSGSGANVLTF. The rearrangement joins TRBV7-2 to TRBJ2-6; no clear D. V was trimmed by 5 bases and J by 0 bases, leaving 11 bases between them. This CDR3 comprises 16 residues. CDR1 and CDR2 (germline): SGHTA, FQGNSA.

This clonotype has a handful of counts. This chain uses TRBV7-9 with TRBJ2-5; D gene ambiguous. The CDR3 has 15 residues. Between the trimmed V and J ends, which lost 8 bases and 5 bases, there was a span of 21 bases. CDR1 is SEHNR and CDR2 is FQNEAQ in the germline V gene (reference sequence). The chain's CDR3 is CASRRTPEAGETQYF. CDR3 sequence (DNA): TGTGCCAGCCGACGTACCCCCGAAGCTGGGGAGACCCAGTACTTC.

Details on this clonotype: Just one base apart from a much larger clone, this may be a read error. The V call is TRBV7-9, the J call TRBJ2-7; D ambiguous. This CDR3 contains 12 residues. Per germline, CDR1 SEHNR and CDR2 FQNEAQ (reference sequence). Trimming took 1 base from V and 7 from J, leaving 8 bases between them. The CDR3 DNA is TGTGCCAGCAGCTTAGGGCGTTATGAGCAGTACGTC. Amino acid sequence: CASSLGRYEQYV.

V usage is TRBV7-2 and J usage is TRBJ1-2; weak D call: TRBD1 (5 bases). The CDR3 contains 13 residues. Germline V gives CDR1 SGHTA, CDR2 FQGNSA. Trimming removed 3 bases from V and 8 bases from J, with 13 bases in between. Here the CDR3 DNA reads TGTGCCAGCAGCTTCGGGGGGGGACTCGGCTACACCTTC. Its translation is CASSFGGGLGYTF.

The chain joins TRBV12-3 or TRBV12-4 to TRBJ1-5; no clear D gene. The CDR3 length is 14 residues. Trimming took 5 bases from V and 6 from J, leaving 14 bases between them. The CDR3 loop reads CASSRPGGSQPQHF. CDR3 sequence (DNA): TGTGCCAGCAGTCGACCCGGAGGGAGTCAGCCCCAGCATTTT.

Points on this clonotype: With a much larger clone just one base away, this may be a read error. The rearrangement joins TRBV12-3 or TRBV12-4 to TRBJ2-2, with D possibly being TRBD1 or TRBD2 (5 bases each). CDR3 length: 12 amino acids. CDR3 in DNA: TGTACCAGCAGTTTGGGGGTCGGGGAGCTGTTTTTT. Protein sequence: CTSSLGVGELFF.

This chain connects TRBV15 to TRBJ2-3; D gene ambiguous. The V gene lost 5 bases and the J gene lost 1 base, with 13 bases spanning the gap. The CDR3 extends over 15 amino acids. Germline assignment: CDR1 LNHNV and CDR2 YYDKDF (reference sequence). The CDR3 DNA follows: TGTGCCACCAGCTGGTGGGGTGTCGGCACAGATACGCAGTATTTT. Translating it yields CATSWWGVGTDTQYF.

The chain combines TRBV7-8 with TRBJ2-2; 10 bases map to TRBD2. V was pared by 5 bases and J by 0 bases, with 12 bases of the junction left unmatched. CDR1 is SGHVS and CDR2 is FQNEAQ in the germline V gene. CDR3 size: 19 residues. The CDR3 nucleotides are TGTGCCAGCAGCCCAGCGCCGGGACTAGCGATTACGAACACCGGGGAGCTGTTTTTT. It is translated as CASSPAPGLAITNTGELFF.

The table lists this clonotype with a few counts. V usage is TRBV6-5 and J usage is TRBJ2-4; a weak D match, TRBD1 (6 bases). Germline V gene data show CDR1 as MNHEY and CDR2 as SVGAGI. V dropped 8 bases and J dropped 7 bases, with 12 bases sitting between them. The CDR3 totals 12 residues. CDR3 DNA: TGTGCCAGCGGGGACAAGCTGAACATTCAGTACTTC. It translates to CASGDKLNIQYF.

This chain joins TRBV12-3 or TRBV12-4 and TRBJ2-1, with TRBD2 matching over 9 bases. The trim removed 3 bases at V and 10 bases at J, leaving 10 bases unmatched. This CDR3 is 15 amino acids long. The CDR3 sequence: CASSLGRGGLYEQFF. CDR3 nucleotides: TGTGCCAGCAGTTTGGGGCGGGGGGGCTTATACGAGCAGTTCTTC.

The rearrangement joins TRBV7-3 to TRBJ2-7; D possibly corresponds to TRBD2 (6 bases). The germline V gene encodes CDR1 SGHTA and CDR2 FQGTGA. Trimming took off 1 base at V and 2 bases at J, with 12 bases between the two ends. CDR3 size: 15 residues. Written as DNA, the CDR3 is TGTGCCAGCAGCTTAAACCCTCCGGGGGCCTACGAGCAGTACTTC. Residues: CASSLNPPGAYEQYF.

At least ten counts were recorded for this clonotype. This chain uses TRBV7-2 with TRBJ2-4, with TRBD1 identical over 7 bases. Germline V gives CDR1 SGHTA, CDR2 FQGNSA. This CDR3 comprises 15 residues. V shed 3 bases, J shed 4 bases, and the junction held 6 bases outside the gene matches. The CDR3 coding sequence is TGTGCCAGCAGCTTCTATGGGACAGAAAAAAACATTCAGTACTTC. Translated: CASSFYGTEKNIQYF.

This clonotype has a count of ten or more. The chain carries TRBV7-9 and TRBJ2-1, with D tentatively TRBD2 (6 bases). CDR1 and CDR2 from the germline V gene are SEHNR and FQNEAQ (reference sequence). V lost 6 bases and J 8 bases, leaving 14 bases between the germline ends. This CDR3 contains 13 residues. The CDR3 region has the DNA TGTGCCAGCAGTTCCCCCTGGGGGGATGAGCAGTTCTTC. This translates into CASSSPWGDEQFF.

The sample holds a few counts of this clonotype. The chain joins TRBV27 to TRBJ1-2; TRBD1 might be the D (5 bases). Germline loops: CDR1 MNHEY, CDR2 SMNVEV (reference sequence). The CDR3 totals 17 residues. Trimming removed 5 bases from V and 5 bases from J, with 24 bases in between. CDR3 sequence reads: CASSVSPLVAGLYGYTF. Here the CDR3 DNA reads TGTGCCAGCAGTGTCTCCCCCTTGGTTGCGGGGCTTTATGGCTACACCTTC.

The chain is built from TRBV11-2 and TRBJ2-5, with D uncertain. Deletions cut 0 bases from V and 4 bases from J, with 6 bases between. The CDR3 consists of 13 residues. The germline CDR1 and CDR2 sequences are SGHAT and FQNNGV. Here the CDR3 DNA reads TGTGCCAGCAGCTTAGACATGGGAGAGACCCAGTACTTC. This gives the protein CASSLDMGETQYF.